This is a list of T cell receptor beta chains from one sample in a study of CD8+ T cells in alopecia areata. Using immunoSEQ multiplex PCR, the repertoire was profiled, and TCRdb retains in-frame clones only, with some absent. This sample has about 190,000 clones; roughly three fifths occur once, and the top ten carry 0.65% to 0.7%. The source material was CD4+ T cells sorted from blood, sampled at week 4, from a patient treated with tofacitinib. The receptors were gathered from a human donor with alopecia areata. Each CDR3 is given with its conserved first and last residue. Fields, in order: clone size, CDR3 length, J gene, V gene, D gene, CDR3 DNA, CDR3 protein. The D gene is left open where the match is weak. The size of a clone is reported for some rows only, either as once, few or many, or as a class for expanded clones.

few | 13 | TRBJ2-7 | TRBV29-1 | - | TGCAGCGTTGCTCAGGGGATGGCTATCGAGCAGTACTTC | CSVAQGMAIEQYF
few | 11 | TRBJ2-1 | TRBV20-1 | - | TGCAGTGCTAGCGCTTACAATGAGCAGTTCTTC | CSASAYNEQFF
- | 14 | TRBJ2-2 | TRBV13 | - | TGTGCCAGCAGCGGTGGGACGTACACCGGGGAGCTGTTTTTT | CASSGGTYTGELFF
- | 14 | TRBJ2-4 | TRBV30 | - | TGTGCCTGGATTGGGGCAGGTGCCAAAAACATTCAGTACTTC | CAWIGAGAKNIQYF
- | 12 | TRBJ2-7 | TRBV7-8 | - | TGTGCCAGCAGCTTAGAGTCCTACGAGCAGTACTTC | CASSLESYEQYF
- | 11 | TRBJ2-1 | TRBV6-5 | - | TGTGCCAGCGCCGGCGCTAATGAGCAGTTCTTC | CASAGANEQFF
few | 15 | TRBJ2-7 | TRBV5-1 | TRBD2 | TGCGCCAGCAGCTTGAATGGGAGGGCCCCGGACGAGCAGTACTTC | CASSLNGRAPDEQYF
- | 16 | TRBJ2-4 | TRBV4-2 | - | TGTGCCAGCAGCCAACCGGAAGTTGGGGCCAAAAACATTCAGTACTTC | CASSQPEVGAKNIQYF
once | 14 | TRBJ1-5 | TRBV28 | - | TGTGCCAGCATCAGTCCAGGTCAAAATCAGCCCCAGCATTTT | CASISPGQNQPQHF
- | 12 | TRBJ2-3 | TRBV5-4 | - | TGTGCCAGCAGCGGGAGCGCAGATACGCAGTATTTT | CASSGSADTQYF
few | 12 | TRBJ2-2 | TRBV28 | - | TGTGCCAGCAGTCGCCCGGCCGGGGAGCTGTTTTTT | CASSRPAGELFF
few | 12 | TRBJ1-5 | TRBV28 | - | TGTGCCAGCAGTATCGTTTTGCAGCCCCAGCATTTT | CASSIVLQPQHF
- | 15 | TRBJ2-1 | TRBV6-6 | TRBD2 | TGTGCCAGCAGTTCCGGGACTAGTCGTTCCAATGAGCAGTTCTTC | CASSSGTSRSNEQFF
- | 14 | TRBJ2-5 | TRBV7-2 | TRBD2 | TGTGCCAGCAGCTTCGGGGGGTTGGTTGGGACCCAGTACTTC | CASSFGGLVGTQYF
- | 14 | TRBJ2-3 | TRBV4-3 | - | TGCGCCAGCAGCCAGGCGGGGAGCACAGATACGCAGTATTTT | CASSQAGSTDTQYF
once | 13 | TRBJ1-2 | TRBV29-1 | - | TGCAGCGTCGAAGGGGGGACCGACTATGGCTACACCTTC | CSVEGGTDYGYTF
- | 16 | TRBJ1-4 | TRBV4-2 | - | TGTGCCAGCAAAGCCCCAGGGTCCCTTTATAATGAAAAACTGTTTTTT | CASKAPGSLYNEKLFF
- | 13 | TRBJ1-1 | TRBV11-2 | - | TGTGCCAGCAGCCGACCGAAGAACACTGAAGCTTTCTTT | CASSRPKNTEAFF
- | 15 | TRBJ1-5 | TRBV7-2 | TRBD1 | TGTGCCAGCAGCTCTACCGGGACAGGGAGTCAGCCCCAGCATTTT | CASSSTGTGSQPQHF
- | 14 | TRBJ2-1 | TRBV7-2 | TRBD1 | TGTGCCAGCTTGGGACAGGGGGCCCCCAATGAGCAGTTCTTC | CASLGQGAPNEQFF
once | 15 | TRBJ2-5 | TRBV5-1 | TRBD1 | TGCGCCAGCAGCTCGGGATTGACAGGGAGAGAGACCCAGTACTTC | CASSSGLTGRETQYF
- | 15 | TRBJ1-1 | TRBV21-1 | - | TGTGCCAGCAGCAAAGTACCAGAAGAGGGGACTGAAGCTTTCTTT | CASSKVPEEGTEAFF
- | 12 | TRBJ2-1 | TRBV6-4 | - | TGTGCCGCGTCGCAGATATACAATGAGCAGTTCTTC | CAASQIYNEQFF
- | 14 | TRBJ2-7 | TRBV4-2 | - | TGTGCCAGCAGCCAAGAGGGGGGTCGATACGAGCAGTACTTC | CASSQEGGRYEQYF
few | 15 | TRBJ2-5 | TRBV7-2 | - | TGTGCCAGCAGCTTAAGACGGGCCTACCAAGAGACCCAGTACTTC | CASSLRRAYQETQYF
- | 13 | TRBJ1-5 | TRBV7-3 | TRBD1 | TGTGCCAGCAGCGCCGACAGGGATCAGCCCCAGCATTTT | CASSADRDQPQHF
- | 12 | TRBJ1-4 | TRBV29-1 | - | TGCAGCGCCAGAGAGGGTAATGAAAAACTGTTTTTT | CSAREGNEKLFF
- | 14 | TRBJ1-1 | TRBV30 | TRBD1 | TGTGCCTGGGCGGGACAGGCCATGAACACTGAAGCTTTCTTT | CAWAGQAMNTEAFF
- | 14 | TRBJ2-5 | TRBV29-1 | - | TGCAGCGTTGTAGGACCTCGGTACCAAGAGACCCAGTACTTC | CSVVGPRYQETQYF
- | 11 | TRBJ1-1 | TRBV29-1 | - | TGCAGCGTTGGGAGCGGCACTGAAGCTTTCTTT | CSVGSGTEAFF
- | 16 | TRBJ2-1 | TRBV7-9 | - | TGTGCCAGCAGCCAGACCGGAGGGGGATCAATAAATGAGCAGTTCTTC | CASSQTGGGSINEQFF
- | 14 | TRBJ1-2 | TRBV4-3 | - | TGCGCCAGCAGCCCCGTATCGGGGACCTATGGCTACACCTTC | CASSPVSGTYGYTF
- | 17 | TRBJ2-1 | TRBV29-1 | - | TGCAGCGTTCCCATAAGGGGACCCCAGTTCAATGGAAATGAGCAGTTCTTC | CSVPIRGPQFNGNEQFF
- | 11 | TRBJ1-2 | TRBV30 | - | TGTGCCTGGAGTACCAACTATGGCTACACCTTC | CAWSTNYGYTF
- | 14 | TRBJ1-2 | TRBV7-3 | TRBD1 | TGTGCCAGCAGCAAAGAGACAGGGACTGGTGGCTACACCTTC | CASSKETGTGGYTF
few | 15 | TRBJ2-7 | TRBV5-1 | TRBD1 | TGCGCCAGCAGCCCACCGGGACAGGGAAACTACGAGCAGTACTTC | CASSPPGQGNYEQYF
- | 12 | TRBJ2-5 | TRBV29-1 | - | TGCAGCGTTGTTTCGGGAGTGGAGACCCAGTACTTC | CSVVSGVETQYF
- | 15 | TRBJ1-2 | TRBV15 | TRBD1 | TGTGCCACCAGCAGAGGGGGGACAGCAAACTATGGCTACACCTTC | CATSRGGTANYGYTF
- | 15 | TRBJ1-4 | TRBV30 | - | TGTGCCTGGAGTGCTAACAGGGTCCCAACTGAAAAACTGTTTTTT | CAWSANRVPTEKLFF
- | 15 | TRBJ2-6 | TRBV7-9 | - | TGTGCCAGCAGCCTGACGGGGGCTGGGGCCAACGTCCTGACTTTC | CASSLTGAGANVLTF
- | 13 | TRBJ1-5 | TRBV19 | TRBD1 | TGTGCCAGTAGGGGACAGGGGAATCAGCCCCAGCATTTT | CASRGQGNQPQHF
- | 14 | TRBJ1-1 | TRBV2 | - | TGTGCCAGTTTCCCGGAGGGCTTGAACACTGAAGCTTTCTTT | CASFPEGLNTEAFF
- | 15 | TRBJ2-1 | TRBV5-1 | TRBD2 | TGCGCCAGCAGCTTGGTGACTAGCGGGACCAATGAGCAGTTCTTC | CASSLVTSGTNEQFF
- | 13 | TRBJ2-5 | TRBV30 | - | TGTGCCTGGAGTCGCGGACGAAAAGAGACCCAGTACTTC | CAWSRGRKETQYF
few | 11 | TRBJ2-1 | TRBV28 | - | TGTGCCAGCAGAACCGGGGTTGAGCAGTTCTTC | CASRTGVEQFF
- | 14 | TRBJ2-7 | TRBV15 | - | TGTGCCACCAGCAGAGATCCTACAGAGTACGAGCAGTACTTC | CATSRDPTEYEQYF
- | 15 | TRBJ2-1 | TRBV2 | - | TGTGCCAGCAGCCCCAGGGTTAGCGCTTTGGATGAGCAGTTCTTC | CASSPRVSALDEQFF
- | 15 | TRBJ2-6 | TRBV30 | TRBD1 | TGTGCCTGGTTGGGACAGGGGACCGGGGCCAACGTCCTGACTTTC | CAWLGQGTGANVLTF
- | 14 | TRBJ2-7 | TRBV5-1 | TRBD2 | TGCGCCAGCAAGGCCAAGCGGGAGTCCTACGAGCAGTACTTC | CASKAKRESYEQYF
few | 10 | TRBJ2-3 | TRBV23-1 | - | TGCGCCACCAGTTTAGATACGCAGTATTTT | CATSLDTQYF
- | 12 | TRBJ1-5 | TRBV10-3 | - | TGTGCCATCAGTGAGACGAATCAGCCCCAGCATTTT | CAISETNQPQHF
- | 14 | TRBJ2-7 | TRBV7-9 | - | TGTGCCAGCAGCTTGTCCGGCGGGATGTACGAGCAGTACTTC | CASSLSGGMYEQYF
- | 15 | TRBJ2-6 | TRBV5-1 | - | TGCGCCAGCAGTTTGCCCGAATCTGGGGCCAACGTCCTGACTTTC | CASSLPESGANVLTF